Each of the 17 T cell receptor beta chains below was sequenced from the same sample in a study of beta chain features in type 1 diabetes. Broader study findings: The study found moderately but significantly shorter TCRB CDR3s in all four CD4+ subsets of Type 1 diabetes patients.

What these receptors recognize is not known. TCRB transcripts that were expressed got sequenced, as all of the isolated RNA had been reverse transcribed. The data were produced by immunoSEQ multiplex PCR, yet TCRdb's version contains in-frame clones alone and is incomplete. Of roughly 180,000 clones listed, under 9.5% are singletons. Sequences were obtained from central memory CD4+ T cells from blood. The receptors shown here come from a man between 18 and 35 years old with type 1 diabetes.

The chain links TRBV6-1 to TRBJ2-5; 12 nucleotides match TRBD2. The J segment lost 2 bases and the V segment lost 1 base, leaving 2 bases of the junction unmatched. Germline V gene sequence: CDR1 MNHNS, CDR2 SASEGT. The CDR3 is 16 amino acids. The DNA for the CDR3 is TGTGCCAGCAGTGAAGAACTAGCGGGGGGACAAGAGACCCAGTACTTC. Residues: CASSEELAGGQETQYF.

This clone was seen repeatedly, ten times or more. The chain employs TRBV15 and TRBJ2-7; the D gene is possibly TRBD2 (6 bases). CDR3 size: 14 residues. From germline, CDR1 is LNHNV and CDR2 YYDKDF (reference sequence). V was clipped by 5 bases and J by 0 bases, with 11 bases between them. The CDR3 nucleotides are TGTGCCACCAGCCGGGGGTCCCCCTCCTACGAGCAGTACTTC. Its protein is CATSRGSPSYEQYF.

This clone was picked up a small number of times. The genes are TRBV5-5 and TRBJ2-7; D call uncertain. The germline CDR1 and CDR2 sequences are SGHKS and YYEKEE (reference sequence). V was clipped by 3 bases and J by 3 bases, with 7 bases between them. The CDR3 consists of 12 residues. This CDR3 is CASSSSFYEQYF. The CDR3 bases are TGTGCCAGCAGCTCCTCTTTCTACGAGCAGTACTTC. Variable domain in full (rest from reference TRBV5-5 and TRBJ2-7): DAGVTQSPTHLIKTRGQQVTLRCSPISGHKSVSWYQQVLGQGPQFIFQYYEKEERGRGNFPDRFSARQFPNYSSELNVNALLLGDSALYLCASSSSFYEQYFGPGTRLTVT.

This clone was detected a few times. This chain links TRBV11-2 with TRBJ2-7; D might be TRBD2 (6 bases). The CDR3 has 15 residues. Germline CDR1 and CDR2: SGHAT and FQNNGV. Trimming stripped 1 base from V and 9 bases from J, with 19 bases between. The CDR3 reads CASSLAGVTAVTQYF. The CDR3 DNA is TGTGCCAGCAGCTTAGCGGGGGTTACGGCCGTGACGCAGTACTTC.

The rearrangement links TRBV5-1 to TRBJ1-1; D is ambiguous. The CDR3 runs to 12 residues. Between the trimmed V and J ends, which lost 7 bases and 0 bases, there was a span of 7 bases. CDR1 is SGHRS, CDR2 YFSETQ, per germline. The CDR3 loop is CASSEMNTEAFF. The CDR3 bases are TGCGCCAGCTCCGAGATGAACACTGAAGCTTTCTTT.

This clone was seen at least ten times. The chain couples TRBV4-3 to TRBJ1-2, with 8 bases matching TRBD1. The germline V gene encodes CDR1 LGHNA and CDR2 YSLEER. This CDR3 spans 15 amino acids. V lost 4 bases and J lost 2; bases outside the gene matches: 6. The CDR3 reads CASSPRTGRNYGYTF. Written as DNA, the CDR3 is TGCGCCAGCAGCCCTAGGACAGGGAGGAACTATGGCTACACCTTC.

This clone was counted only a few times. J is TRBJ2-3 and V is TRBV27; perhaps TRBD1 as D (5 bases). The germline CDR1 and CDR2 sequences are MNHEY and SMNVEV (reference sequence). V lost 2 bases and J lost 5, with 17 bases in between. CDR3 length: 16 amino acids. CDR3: CASSLSPQGGLDTQYF. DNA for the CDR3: TGTGCCAGCAGTTTAAGCCCCCAGGGCGGTCTAGATACGCAGTATTTT.

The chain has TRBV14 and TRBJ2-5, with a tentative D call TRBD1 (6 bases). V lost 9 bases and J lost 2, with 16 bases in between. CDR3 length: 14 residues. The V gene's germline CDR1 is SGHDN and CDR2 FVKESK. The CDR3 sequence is CARPSRGPQETQYF. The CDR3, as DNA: TGTGCCAGACCTTCCAGGGGCCCTCAAGAGACCCAGTACTTC.

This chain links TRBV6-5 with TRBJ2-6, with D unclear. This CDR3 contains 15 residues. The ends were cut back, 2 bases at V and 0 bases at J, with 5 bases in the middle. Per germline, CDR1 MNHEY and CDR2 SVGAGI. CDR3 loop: CASSYQASGANVLTF. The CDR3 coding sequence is TGTGCCAGCAGTTACCAGGCCTCTGGGGCCAACGTCCTGACTTTC.

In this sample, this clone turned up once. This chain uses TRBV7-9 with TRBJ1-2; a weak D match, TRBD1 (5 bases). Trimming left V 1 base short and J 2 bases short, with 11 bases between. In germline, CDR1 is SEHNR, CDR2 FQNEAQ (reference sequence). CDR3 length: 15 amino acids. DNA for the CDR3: TGTGCCAGCAGCTTAGGGGGCAGCCTGAACTATGGCTACACCTTC. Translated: CASSLGGSLNYGYTF.

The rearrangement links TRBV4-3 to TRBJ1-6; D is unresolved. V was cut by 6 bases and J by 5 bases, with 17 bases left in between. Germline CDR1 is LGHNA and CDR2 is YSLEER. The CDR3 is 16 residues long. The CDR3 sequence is CASRKETYSHNSPLHF. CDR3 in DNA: TGCGCCAGCAGAAAAGAAACATACAGTCATAATTCACCCCTCCACTTT.

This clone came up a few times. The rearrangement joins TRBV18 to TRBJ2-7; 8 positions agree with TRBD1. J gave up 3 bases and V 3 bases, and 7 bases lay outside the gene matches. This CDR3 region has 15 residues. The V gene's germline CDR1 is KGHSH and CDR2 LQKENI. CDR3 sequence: CASSPRGQGFYEQYF. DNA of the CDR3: TGTGCCAGCTCACCCCGAGGACAGGGCTTCTACGAGCAGTACTTC.

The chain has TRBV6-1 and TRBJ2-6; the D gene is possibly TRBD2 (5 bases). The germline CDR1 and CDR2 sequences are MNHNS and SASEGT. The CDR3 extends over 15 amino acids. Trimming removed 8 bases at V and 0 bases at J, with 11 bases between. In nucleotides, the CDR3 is TGTGCCAGCTCCGCCGGGAACTCTGGGGCCAACGTCCTGACTTTC. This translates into CASSAGNSGANVLTF.

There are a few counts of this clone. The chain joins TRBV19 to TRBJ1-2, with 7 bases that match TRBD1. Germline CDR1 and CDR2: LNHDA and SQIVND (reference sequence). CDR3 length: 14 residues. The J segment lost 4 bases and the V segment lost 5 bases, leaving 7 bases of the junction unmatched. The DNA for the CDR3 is TGTGCCAGTAGTCGACAGGGTAGGACCTATGGCTACACCTTC. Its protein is CASSRQGRTYGYTF.

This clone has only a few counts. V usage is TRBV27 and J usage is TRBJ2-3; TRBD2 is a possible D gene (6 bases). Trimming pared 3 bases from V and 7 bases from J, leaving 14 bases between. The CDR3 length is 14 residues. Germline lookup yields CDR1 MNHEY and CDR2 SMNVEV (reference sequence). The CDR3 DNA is TGTGCCAGCAGTTTTTGGGACTTGACAAATACGCAGTATTTT. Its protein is CASSFWDLTNTQYF.

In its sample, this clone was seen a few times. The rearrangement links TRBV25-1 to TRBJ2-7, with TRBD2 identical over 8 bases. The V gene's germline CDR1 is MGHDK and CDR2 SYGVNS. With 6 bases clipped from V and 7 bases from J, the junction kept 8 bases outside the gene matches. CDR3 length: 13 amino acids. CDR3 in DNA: TGTGCCAGCAGGCCCCGGGGGGGGCTAGAGCAGTACTTC. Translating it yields CASRPRGGLEQYF.

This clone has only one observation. As DNA, the CDR3 is TGTGCCAGCACCGTACGGGACAGGGTCAGCTCCTATAATTCACCCCTCCACTTT. Protein sequence: CASTVRDRVSSYNSPLHF. This chain joins TRBV2 and TRBJ1-6; 9 nucleotides agree with TRBD1. Germline V CDR1 and CDR2: SNHLY, FYNNEI. This CDR3 is 18 amino acids long. The V and J ends lost 7 bases and 0 bases, in that order; junction bases with no gene match: 10.